A selection of T cell receptor beta chains follows, all from one sample in a study of cytomegalovirus exposure and HLA in healthy donors. Measured with immunoSEQ multiplex PCR; TCRdb has only the in-frame clones, and not every one. Among 120,000 to 150,000 clones listed, roughly two thirds were seen once. Sequencing was done on a sample of PBMCs. These receptor sequences come from a woman aged 40 to 50 in good health and CMV-seronegative. Both conserved end residues are part of each CDR3. The order of the fields is CDR3 DNA, CDR3 protein, clone size, D gene, J gene, V gene. D genes are given only for firm matches. Some rows have no size entry. The others give once, few or many, or a class for an expanded clone.

TGTGCCACCAGCAGAGATCGAGCGGGCTACACCTTC | CATSRDRAGYTF | NA | NA | TRBJ1-2 | TRBV15
TGTGCCAGCAGTCTAGATTCCGGGGTCGAAGCTTTCTTT | CASSLDSGVEAFF | few | NA | TRBJ1-1 | TRBV28
TGTGCCAGCAGGCAGGAGGATTGGGGTAATTCACCCCTCCACTTT | CASRQEDWGNSPLHF | NA | NA | TRBJ1-6 | TRBV2
TGTGCCAGCAGTTACTCCCGGACAGACCGGGGCACTGAAGCTTTCTTT | CASSYSRTDRGTEAFF | NA | NA | TRBJ1-1 | TRBV6-5
TGTGCCAGCAGCTTAGATACGGCGGGCACCTATGGCTACACCTTC | CASSLDTAGTYGYTF | once | NA | TRBJ1-2 | TRBV11-2
TGTGCCAGCAGTTCCGGGGGGGCCCTTAAATACAATGAGCAGTTCTTC | CASSSGGALKYNEQFF | NA | TRBD2 | TRBJ2-1 | TRBV28
TGTGCCAGCAGCCAAGGTTCTACAGGGGGGACCCAAGAGACCCAGTACTTC | CASSQGSTGGTQETQYF | NA | TRBD1 | TRBJ2-5 | TRBV4-2
TGTGCCAGCAGTTCTCCGAGGGAGGCCAAAAACATTCAGTACTTC | CASSSPREAKNIQYF | few | NA | TRBJ2-4 | TRBV6-5
TGTGCCAGCAGGGCCCCTAGCGGGGGGGGCACAGATACGCAGTATTTT | CASRAPSGGGTDTQYF | NA | TRBD2 | TRBJ2-3 | TRBV2
TGCGCCAGCAGCCGGGCAGGGCGCGGGGAGCTGTTTTTT | CASSRAGRGELFF | NA | NA | TRBJ2-2 | TRBV4-1
TGTGCCAGCAGTCGGGGACTCCGAGAGGCCCTCCACTTT | CASSRGLREALHF | NA | NA | TRBJ1-6 | TRBV6-6
TGTGCCAGCAGTTTTGTCGACAGGTGGTACGAGCAGTACTTC | CASSFVDRWYEQYF | NA | NA | TRBJ2-7 | TRBV6-6
TGTGCCAGCAGCTTAGGAATGGCTTCACCCCTCCACTTT | CASSLGMASPLHF | NA | NA | TRBJ1-6 | TRBV7-2
TGCGCCAGCAGCTTGGCTGGGACAGGTGCCCTAGGATGGACCGGGGAGCTGTTTTTT | CASSLAGTGALGWTGELFF | NA | TRBD1 | TRBJ2-2 | TRBV5-1
TGTGCCAGCAGTGGGGGGGAGCATCAGCCCCAGCATTTT | CASSGGEHQPQHF | NA | NA | TRBJ1-5 | TRBV2
TGTGCCAGCAGTTACTCGATCGGGGGAGCCTATGGCTACACCTTC | CASSYSIGGAYGYTF | once | NA | TRBJ1-2 | TRBV6-5
TGTGCCAGCAGCTTGGTTGGTTCAGGGCTTGGCTACACCTTC | CASSLVGSGLGYTF | NA | NA | TRBJ1-2 | TRBV7-9
TGCGCCAGCAGCCAAGAACCAGGGATCACTGAAGCTTTCTTT | CASSQEPGITEAFF | few | NA | TRBJ1-1 | TRBV4-1
TGCGCCAGCAGCCAAGAGCCTATGCAGGTGAACACTGAAGCTTTCTTT | CASSQEPMQVNTEAFF | NA | NA | TRBJ1-1 | TRBV4-1
TGTGCCAGCAGCGTAGCTGATCGGGGATCTGGAAACACCATATATTTT | CASSVADRGSGNTIYF | NA | NA | TRBJ1-3 | TRBV9
TGTGCCACCAGCAGACTGGACATTAATTCACCCCTCCACTTT | CATSRLDINSPLHF | once | NA | TRBJ1-6 | TRBV15
TGTGCCAGCAGCCCCCCGGGAGGATCAGATACGCAGTATTTT | CASSPPGGSDTQYF | NA | TRBD2 | TRBJ2-3 | TRBV9
TGTGCCAGCAGCTTGACTAGCGGGAATGAGCAGTTCTTC | CASSLTSGNEQFF | NA | TRBD2 | TRBJ2-1 | TRBV5-4
TGTGCCAGCAGCTCTTCAGAAGATAGCACAGATACGCAGTATTTT | CASSSSEDSTDTQYF | once | NA | TRBJ2-3 | TRBV5-4
TGTGCCACCTCCACCCAGGGGGCGTTGAATGAGCAGTTCTTC | CATSTQGALNEQFF | once | TRBD1 | TRBJ2-1 | TRBV19
TGTGCCAGCAGTCCCTCCGGGACAGGGCCCTACGAGCAGTACTTC | CASSPSGTGPYEQYF | NA | TRBD1 | TRBJ2-7 | TRBV6-5
TGTGCCAGCAGCTCCCCTTTGGGACAGTCGAACACTGAAGCTTTCTTT | CASSSPLGQSNTEAFF | few | TRBD1 | TRBJ1-1 | TRBV7-6
TGTGCCAGCAGCCAAGAGGGGACAGGGCCAATCACTGGGGAGCTGTTTTTT | CASSQEGTGPITGELFF | NA | TRBD1 | TRBJ2-2 | TRBV14
TGCGCCAGCAGCCAGGACAGGGGCACTGAAGCTTTCTTT | CASSQDRGTEAFF | NA | TRBD1 | TRBJ1-1 | TRBV5-1
TGCGCCAGCAGTCCTTCCTTGAGGGGGAGTCATGAGCAGTTCTTC | CASSPSLRGSHEQFF | NA | NA | TRBJ2-1 | TRBV5-1
TGCGCCAGCAGTTATTCGGGGAGCTCTGGAAACACCATATATTTT | CASSYSGSSGNTIYF | NA | NA | TRBJ1-3 | TRBV5-1
TGTGCCAGCAGCTCGTCCTGGAAGACAGGGGCGGGCTATGGCTACACCTTC | CASSSSWKTGAGYGYTF | NA | TRBD1 | TRBJ1-2 | TRBV7-9
TGTGCCAGCAGCTTAGGTCCGGGACAGGGGTATACTGAAGCTTTCTTT | CASSLGPGQGYTEAFF | NA | TRBD1 | TRBJ1-1 | TRBV7-8
TGTGCCACGGTGGGACTAGCTACAGATACGCAGTATTTT | CATVGLATDTQYF | NA | TRBD2 | TRBJ2-3 | TRBV6-5
TGTGCCAGCAGGAAACCCCTAGAGGGAGGCTACACCTTC | CASRKPLEGGYTF | NA | NA | TRBJ1-2 | TRBV27
TGCGCCAGCAGCCATCAGGGGGCCGGGGAGCTGTTTTTT | CASSHQGAGELFF | few | TRBD1 | TRBJ2-2 | TRBV4-1
TGCGCCAGCAGCTCTGAACAGAATTCACCCCTCCACTTT | CASSSEQNSPLHF | NA | NA | TRBJ1-6 | TRBV5-1
TGTGCCAGCAGCTTGGGAGGGAACTATGGCTACACCTTC | CASSLGGNYGYTF | NA | NA | TRBJ1-2 | TRBV5-6
TGTGCCAGCAGCTTAGAAGTGCCCCCGGATGAAAAACTGTTTTTT | CASSLEVPPDEKLFF | few | NA | TRBJ1-4 | TRBV7-9
TGTGCCAGCAGCCTCCAGGGCACGACAGATCAGCCCCAGCATTTT | CASSLQGTTDQPQHF | NA | NA | TRBJ1-5 | TRBV9
TGTGCCAGCAGCTTAGGGGCAGCCTTCGGCCAGCCCCAGCATTTT | CASSLGAAFGQPQHF | NA | NA | TRBJ1-5 | TRBV7-9
TGTGCCATCGGGACTAGCGGGGGGACCAGCAACACCGGGGAGCTGTTTTTT | CAIGTSGGTSNTGELFF | NA | TRBD2 | TRBJ2-2 | TRBV10-3
TGTGCCAGCTCGAGACTCGGACAGGGGTTCACTGAAGCTTTCTTT | CASSRLGQGFTEAFF | NA | TRBD1 | TRBJ1-1 | TRBV18
TGTGCCAGCAGTTACTCCAGATCCGCTAGTCAGCCCCAGCATTTT | CASSYSRSASQPQHF | few | NA | TRBJ1-5 | TRBV6-5
TGCGCCAGCATTCCGGGACAGGTGTCGAACACTGAAGCTTTCTTT | CASIPGQVSNTEAFF | few | TRBD1 | TRBJ1-1 | TRBV10-2
TGTGCCAGCAGTTTCGGCGGGGCCCAAGAGACCCAGTACTTC | CASSFGGAQETQYF | once | NA | TRBJ2-5 | TRBV27
TGTGCCAGTAGTATAGAAGCAGGAATGGGCAATGAGCAGTTCTTC | CASSIEAGMGNEQFF | NA | NA | TRBJ2-1 | TRBV19
TGTGCCAGCAGCCGCCAGGGCTCTGGGGCCAACGTCCTGACTTTC | CASSRQGSGANVLTF | few | NA | TRBJ2-6 | TRBV28
TGTGCCAGCAGCCCCCTACGGGGTTTGAGTCAGCCCCAGCATTTT | CASSPLRGLSQPQHF | NA | NA | TRBJ1-5 | TRBV5-5
TGTGCCAGCAGCCAACAGGGGGCAGAAGGCTACACCTTC | CASSQQGAEGYTF | NA | TRBD1 | TRBJ1-2 | TRBV6-5
TGTGCCAGCAGCCGTATCGGCAATGAGCAGTTCTTC | CASSRIGNEQFF | NA | NA | TRBJ2-1 | TRBV7-2
TGTGCCAGCAGCTTCGGGGGAGGGCGGGGGAACTACGAGCAGTACTTC | CASSFGGGRGNYEQYF | NA | TRBD2 | TRBJ2-7 | TRBV5-5